The present entry profiles one T cell receptor (beta chain) with its context. This entry is derived from a study of blood T cell repertoires in COVID-19. On the study more broadly: The study drew acute and convalescent COVID-19 samples from the United States, Italy and Spain. From T cells, B-cell-depleted T cells, or PBMCs came the material, which was cDNA or gDNA.

Original processing notes: Quantification of nucleated cells was approximated via reference gene primer amplification. The data were produced by immunoSEQ multiplex PCR, yet TCRdb's version contains in-frame clones alone and is incomplete. V and J calls and clone size come straight from that table; D and trimming were deduced from the DNA. The profile covers around 53,000 clones, with more than 75% appearing a single time and around 7.1% taken by the ten largest. The CDR3 is made up of 16 amino acids. Germline CDR1 and CDR2: SGDLS and YYNGEE. Germline trimming cut 0 bases from V and 6 bases from J; bases unmatched to any gene: 5. Recruited during active infection, patients (from Seattle) were subsequently followed longitudinally.

The TCR comes from a woman aged 60-75 years with COVID-19, enrolled during active disease. The chain joins TRBV9 to TRBJ2-2; 10 nucleotides align to TRBD2. The sample consisted of peripheral blood. In DNA, the CDR3 is TGTGCCAGCAGCGTAGTAAGCGGGAGGGCCCCCGGGGAGCTGTTTTTT. The encoded protein is CASSVVSGRAPGELFF.